Shown below are 6 T cell receptor beta chains from a single sample sequenced in a study of cytomegalovirus exposure and HLA in healthy donors listed by TCRdb under 2017. Preparation of the library involved the immunoSEQ multiplex PCR assay. TCRdb holds this immuneACCESS table with in-frame rearrangements only. Some clones are missing; in checked studies, unresolved V genes explain under half, and the rest has no known cause. This sample holds roughly 330,000 clones; roughly 87% were observed only once. The ten largest clonotypes hold about 1.2% of the sample. Sample: PBMCs. The receptor source for this set is a woman in her 30s in good health and CMV-seropositive.

The genes are TRBV28 and TRBJ1-2; D is perhaps TRBD1 (6 bases). Germline V gene lookup returns CDR1 MDHEN and CDR2 SYDVKM. The V and J ends lost 6 bases and 3 bases respectively, with 11 bases between them. The CDR3 consists of 13 residues. The CDR3 DNA reads TGTGCCAGCAGCTTAGGACAGCACTATGGCTACACCTTC. Protein product: CASSLGQHYGYTF.

The chain uses TRBV2 and TRBJ2-1; D not resolved. The V and J ends lost 4 bases and 10 bases respectively, with 11 bases between them. This CDR3 spans 12 amino acids. Germline V gene lookup returns CDR1 SNHLY and CDR2 FYNNEI. Here the CDR3 reads CASSGSTREQFF. The DNA for the CDR3 is TGTGCCAGCAGTGGATCCACACGAGAGCAGTTCTTC.

The chain carries TRBV2 and TRBJ2-7; TRBD1 aligns across 9 bases. Germline trimming cut 7 bases from V and 5 bases from J; bases unmatched to any gene: 12. This CDR3 region has 15 residues. CDR1 is SNHLY, CDR2 FYNNEI, per germline. The CDR3 reads CASNEKPGQGDEQYF. As DNA, the CDR3 is TGTGCCAGCAACGAAAAACCGGGACAGGGTGACGAGCAGTACTTC. The full variable domain, its missing parts supplied by reference TRBV2 and TRBJ2-7, is EPEVTQTPSHQVTQMGQEVILRCVPISNHLYFYWYRQILGQKVEFLVSFYNNEISEKSEIFDDQFSVERPDGSNFTLKIRSTKLEDSAMYFCASNEKPGQGDEQYFGPGTRLTVT.

This chain links TRBV27 with TRBJ2-1; D possibly corresponds to TRBD2 (6 bases). This CDR3 region has 14 residues. The germline V gene encodes CDR1 MNHEY and CDR2 SMNVEV (reference sequence). V was pared by 5 bases and J by 6 bases, with 14 bases between. CDR3 nucleotide sequence: TGTGCCAGCAGTGTGACTAGTAACGGCAATGAGCAGTTCTTC. Protein product: CASSVTSNGNEQFF.

This clone was found once. The rearrangement uses TRBV28 and TRBJ2-7; possibly TRBD1 for D (6 bases). Germline CDR1 MDHEN, CDR2 SYDVKM. The V end lost 6 bases, the J end lost 2 bases, and 29 bases lay between the germline ends. The CDR3 covers 19 residues. The CDR3, as DNA: TGTGCCAGCAGACGCAGCCTTTGGACAGCTCAACAGAAAACCTACGAGCAGTACTTC. It codes for CASRRSLWTAQQKTYEQYF.

The CDR3 is CASSGTGTGEYEQYF. CDR3 DNA sequence: TGCGCCAGCAGCGGGACCGGGACAGGGGAGTACGAGCAGTACTTC. V is TRBV4-1 and J is TRBJ2-7; 10 bases align to TRBD1. The junction had 8 bases not matched to a gene; V was cut back by 5 bases and J by 4 bases. Germline V gene sequence: CDR1 MGHRA, CDR2 YSYEKL. The CDR3 is 15 residues long.